This T cell receptor (beta chain) was profiled in a study of identical twins. Study results and limitations: In drawing conclusions, the study used cross-sectional statistical analysis and did not follow the same donors. The abundant beta clonotypes from cord blood had fewer insertions, and memory repertoires had none of this.

A universal primer site was created by template switching, with the cDNA bearing unique molecular identifiers. TCRdb itself ran the 5' RACE reads through MiXCR, one entry per CDR3 protein. Among some 710,000 distinct CDR3 sequences listed, around 6% were seen once. Trimming took 5 bases from V and 3 from J, leaving 8 bases between them. The CDR3 consists of 12 residues. Germline loops: CDR1 SGHTA, CDR2 FQGNSA. The table lists this clonotype with many counts. Its specificity is not known. The genes are TRBV7-2 and TRBJ2-7; weak D call: TRBD1 (6 bases). Specimen: naive T cells sorted from blood. This clonotype originated in a man aged 18 to 29 in good health. The DNA of the CDR3 is TGTGCCAGCAGCCGACAGGACTACGAGCAGTACTTC. Amino acids: CASSRQDYEQYF.